This T cell receptor beta chain was retrieved from a study of blood T cells in healthy people across ages. General study points: One million T cells yielded diversity estimates that were considered underestimates.

V shed 4 bases and J 4 bases; nucleotides not matched to a gene: 9. The CDR3 totals 16 residues. As to this clonotype: The antigen is undetermined.

Sample-barcoded 5' priming and a J-beta primer mix drove a second PCR of roughly 7 to 11 cycles. Each single sample gave us at least 3 million CDR3-containing paired-end reads. TCRdb fed the 5' RACE reads into MiXCR, producing one record per CDR3 protein. This table holds 1.5 million to 2 million distinct CDR3 sequences, 39% found once. The sequenced sample was blood. The TCR originated in a human donor in good health. This chain links TRBV12-3 or TRBV12-4 with TRBJ2-1, with 8 nucleotides matching TRBD2. The CDR3 coding sequence is TGTGCCAGCAGTTCCACCGGGGGGGGTCCGTACAATGAGCAGTTCTTC. As protein: CASSSTGGGPYNEQFF.